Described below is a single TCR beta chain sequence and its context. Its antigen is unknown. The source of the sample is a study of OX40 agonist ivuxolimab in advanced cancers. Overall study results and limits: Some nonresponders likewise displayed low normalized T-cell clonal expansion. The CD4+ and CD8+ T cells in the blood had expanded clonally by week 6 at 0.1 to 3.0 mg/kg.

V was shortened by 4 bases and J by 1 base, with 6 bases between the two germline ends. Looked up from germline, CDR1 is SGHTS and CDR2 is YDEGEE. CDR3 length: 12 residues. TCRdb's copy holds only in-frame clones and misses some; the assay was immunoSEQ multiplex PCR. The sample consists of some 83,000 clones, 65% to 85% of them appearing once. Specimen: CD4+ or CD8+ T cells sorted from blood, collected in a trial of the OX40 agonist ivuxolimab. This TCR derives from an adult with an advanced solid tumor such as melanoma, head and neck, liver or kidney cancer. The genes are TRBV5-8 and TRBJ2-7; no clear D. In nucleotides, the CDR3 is TGTGCCAGCAGCGTCGGATCCTACGAGCAGTACTTC. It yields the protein CASSVGSYEQYF.